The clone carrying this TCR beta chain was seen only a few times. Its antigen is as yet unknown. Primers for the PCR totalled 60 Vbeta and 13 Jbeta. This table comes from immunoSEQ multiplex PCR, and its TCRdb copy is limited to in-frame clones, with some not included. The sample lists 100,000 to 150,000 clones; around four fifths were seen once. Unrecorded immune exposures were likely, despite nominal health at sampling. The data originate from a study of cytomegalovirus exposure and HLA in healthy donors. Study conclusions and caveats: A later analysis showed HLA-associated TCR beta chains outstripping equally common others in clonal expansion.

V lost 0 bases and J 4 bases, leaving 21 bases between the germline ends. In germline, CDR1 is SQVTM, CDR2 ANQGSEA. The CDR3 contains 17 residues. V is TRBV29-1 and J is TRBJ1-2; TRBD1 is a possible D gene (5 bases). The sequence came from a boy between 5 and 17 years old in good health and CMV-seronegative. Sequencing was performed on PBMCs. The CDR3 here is CSVEEVGDSARGYGYTF. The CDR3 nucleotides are TGCAGCGTTGAAGAAGTTGGGGACTCAGCTAGGGGCTATGGCTACACCTTC.